Detailed here is one T cell receptor (beta chain). This sample is drawn from a study of blood T cell repertoires in COVID-19. Only in-frame clones appear in the TCRdb table, and some are missing; sequencing was by immunoSEQ multiplex PCR. The data show under 350,000 clones, more than 85% seen once. Sample: peripheral blood. The TCR was taken from a man aged 70-80 years with acute or convalescent COVID-19.

The CDR3 protein is CASSQFPGRGSEQYF. CDR3 sequence (DNA): TGTGCCAGCAGCCAATTCCCAGGGCGGGGGAGCGAGCAGTACTTC. This chain uses TRBV3-1 (or the pseudogene TRBV3-2) with TRBJ2-7; 7 bases align to TRBD2. The CDR3 length is 15 residues. J was trimmed by 6 bases and V by 2 bases; bases with no gene match: 10. Germline-derived CDR1 and CDR2 are LGHDT and YNNKEL (reference sequence).